Following are 14 T cell receptor beta chains from one sample sequenced in a study of CDR3 diversity in severe acne. TCRdb independently ran MiXCR on the PCR reads; one entry per CDR3 protein. The sample yields some 90,000 distinct CDR3 sequences, under 55% seen once. Sequencing was done on a sample of blood. These receptors originate from a male donor with severe acne vulgaris.

The V call is TRBV20-1, the J call TRBJ2-7; no firm D call. Germline-derived CDR1 and CDR2 are DFQATT and SNEGSKA (reference sequence). Trimming stripped 1 base from V and 1 base from J, with 8 bases between. This CDR3 is 13 amino acids long. CDR3 region: CSARVRLSYEQYF. CDR3 nucleotide sequence: TGCAGTGCTAGAGTTCGTCTTTCCTACGAGCAGTACTTC.

This chain joins TRBV15 and TRBJ1-6, with D perhaps TRBD1 (5 bases). V lost 1 base to trimming and J lost 9 bases, with 16 bases between them. The CDR3 spans 16 residues. CDR1 is LNHNV, CDR2 YYDKDF, per germline (reference sequence). The CDR3 region has the DNA TGTGCCACCAGCAGAGGAGACAGTCACAGAGGTTCACCCCTCCACTTT. It yields the protein CATSRGDSHRGSPLHF.

In its sample, this clonotype was seen a few times. The gene calls are TRBV7-3 and TRBJ2-1; D assignment may be TRBD1 or TRBD2 (6 bases each). The V end was cut by 1 base, the J end by 4 bases, with 26 bases between. This CDR3 spans 20 amino acids. Germline assignment: CDR1 SGHTA and CDR2 FQGTGA. The CDR3 bases are TGTGCCAGCAGCTTAAAGGGGTCGGGGGTCCCTCCAGGGGTGTACAATGAGCAGTTCTTC. Translating gives CASSLKGSGVPPGVYNEQFF.

Worth noting for this clonotype: This could be a read error, since a much larger clone is one nucleotide away. The J gene is TRBJ1-2, the V gene TRBV20-1, with D maybe TRBD1 (6 bases). This CDR3 is 11 amino acids long. Looked up from germline, CDR1 is DFQATT and CDR2 is SNEGSKA (reference sequence). The CDR3 spells CSAKGGSGFTF. The CDR3 nucleotides are TGCAGTGCCAAAGGGGGTAGTGGCTTCACCTTC.

This clonotype was detected only a few times. The V gene is TRBV2, the J gene TRBJ1-1; no reliable D call. Germline V lookup: CDR1 SNHLY, CDR2 FYNNEI. V was cut by 7 bases and J by 0 bases, with 9 bases left in between. This CDR3 contains 13 residues. This CDR3 reads CASNSLMNTEAFF. The CDR3 DNA reads TGTGCCAGCAATAGTTTGATGAACACTGAAGCTTTCTTT.

This chain joins TRBV4-1 and TRBJ2-7; 9 bases map to TRBD2. Germline values: CDR1 MGHRA, CDR2 YSYEKL. This CDR3 contains 18 residues. The V gene end was trimmed by 1 base and the J gene end by 2 bases; junction bases not matched to a gene: 12. The CDR3 DNA reads TGCGCCAGCAGCCAAGTCGGGCTAGCGGGATTTAGCGCCTACGAGCAGTACTTC. Its protein is CASSQVGLAGFSAYEQYF.

This clonotype was seen just once. Since a much larger clone is just one base distant, this may be a read error. The gene calls are TRBV20-1 and TRBJ1-5; the D gene is possibly TRBD1 (6 bases). The CDR3 spans 13 residues. CDR1 is DFQATT, CDR2 SNEGSKA, per germline (reference sequence). With 7 bases removed from V and 3 bases from J, the gap between germline ends came to 13 bases. CDR3 in DNA: TGCAGTGTTAGCCGGGACAACAATCAGCCCCAGCATTTT. It encodes CSVSRDNNQPQHF.

In the case of this clonotype: At one boundary the junction diverges from the germline segment, which might be a read error. The rearrangement uses TRBV7-3 and TRBJ1-5; 7 nucleotides agree with TRBD1. CDR1 is SGHTA and CDR2 is FQGTGA in the germline V gene. CDR3 length: 12 amino acids. The CDR3 sequence is CASSLPGQPPHF. The CDR3 region has the DNA TGTGCCAGCAGCCTCCCGGGACAGCCCCCGCATTTT.

Details on this clonotype: This may stem from a read error, because a much larger clone lies one nucleotide away. The chain uses TRBV25-1 and TRBJ2-5, with D perhaps assigned TRBD1 or TRBD2 (5 bases each). Germline assignment: CDR1 MGHDK and CDR2 SYGVNS. The CDR3 sequence is 16 residues long. CDR3 region: CASESYTVGDQETQHF. The CDR3 nucleotides read TGTGCCAGCGAAAGCTACACGGTTGGGGACCAAGAGACCCAGCACTTC.

The chain employs TRBV11-1 and TRBJ2-3; 13 nucleotides agree with TRBD2. The CDR3 is 19 residues long. In germline, CDR1 is SGHAT, CDR2 FQDESV (reference sequence). Trimming at V came to 1 base and at J to 0 bases, leaving 7 bases not matched to a gene. CDR3 protein: CASSLGGLAGAFSTDTQYF. CDR3 DNA sequence: TGTGCCAGCAGCTTAGGAGGACTAGCGGGAGCTTTCAGCACAGATACGCAGTATTTT.

About this clonotype: The CDR3 ends on some other residue instead of the conserved phenylalanine or tryptophan, so this is likely a read error. The DNA is omitted, as the CDR3 cannot be located on it reliably, and the CDR3 follows TCRdb's listing. V is TRBV6-5 and J is TRBJ2-1; TRBD2, the table's D call, lacks a check against the DNA. Germline values: CDR1 MNHEY, CDR2 SVGAGI. A total of 13 residues make up the CDR3, ends included. This chain's CDR3 is CASTHGTSGRAPL.

The rearrangement joins TRBV20-1 to TRBJ1-2; D not certain. CDR1 is DFQATT, CDR2 SNEGSKA, per germline (reference sequence). The CDR3 consists of 11 residues. With 1 base removed from V and 6 bases from J, the gap between germline ends came to 6 bases. The CDR3 region is CSARVPDGYTF. DNA for the CDR3: TGCAGTGCTAGAGTTCCTGATGGCTACACCTTC.

This clonotype was seen at least ten times. This chain joins TRBV20-1 and TRBJ2-1; 8 bases fit TRBD1. This CDR3 contains 11 residues. Germline lookup yields CDR1 DFQATT and CDR2 SNEGSKA (reference sequence). The ends lost 1 base at V and 15 bases at J; junction bases unmatched: 5. The CDR3 is CSARGQGKPFF. The CDR3 bases are TGCAGTGCTAGAGGACAGGGGAAACCGTTCTTC.

V usage is TRBV7-6 and J usage is TRBJ2-3; 12 bases are shared with TRBD2. The germline V gene has CDR1 SGHVS and CDR2 FNYEAQ. The CDR3 is 16 residues long. With V trimmed by 4 bases and J by 0 bases, 2 bases remained unmatched. The CDR3 loop is CASSSLAGGSTDTQYF. For the CDR3, the DNA is TGTGCCAGCAGCTCTCTAGCGGGAGGGAGCACAGATACGCAGTATTTT. Full variable domain (outside the CDR3, taken from reference TRBV7-6 and TRBJ2-3): GAGVSQSPRYKVTKRGQDVALRCDPISGHVSLYWYRQALGQGPEFLTYFNYEAQQDKSGLPNDRFSAERPEGSISTLTIQRTEQRDSAMYRCASSSLAGGSTDTQYFGPGTRLTVL.